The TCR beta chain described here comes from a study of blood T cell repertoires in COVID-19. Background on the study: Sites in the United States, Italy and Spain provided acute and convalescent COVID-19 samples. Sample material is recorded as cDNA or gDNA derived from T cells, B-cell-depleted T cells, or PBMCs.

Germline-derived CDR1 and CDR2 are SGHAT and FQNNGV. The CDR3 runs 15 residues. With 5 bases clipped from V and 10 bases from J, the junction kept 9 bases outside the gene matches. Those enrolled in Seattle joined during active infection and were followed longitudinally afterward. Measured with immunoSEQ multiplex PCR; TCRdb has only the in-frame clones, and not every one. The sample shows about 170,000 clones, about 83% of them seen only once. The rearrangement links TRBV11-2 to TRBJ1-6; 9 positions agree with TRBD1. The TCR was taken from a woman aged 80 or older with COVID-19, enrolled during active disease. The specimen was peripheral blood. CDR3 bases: TGTGCCAGCAGCGCCAGGGGGACAGGGAAGTCACCCCTCCACTTT. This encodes CASSARGTGKSPLHF.